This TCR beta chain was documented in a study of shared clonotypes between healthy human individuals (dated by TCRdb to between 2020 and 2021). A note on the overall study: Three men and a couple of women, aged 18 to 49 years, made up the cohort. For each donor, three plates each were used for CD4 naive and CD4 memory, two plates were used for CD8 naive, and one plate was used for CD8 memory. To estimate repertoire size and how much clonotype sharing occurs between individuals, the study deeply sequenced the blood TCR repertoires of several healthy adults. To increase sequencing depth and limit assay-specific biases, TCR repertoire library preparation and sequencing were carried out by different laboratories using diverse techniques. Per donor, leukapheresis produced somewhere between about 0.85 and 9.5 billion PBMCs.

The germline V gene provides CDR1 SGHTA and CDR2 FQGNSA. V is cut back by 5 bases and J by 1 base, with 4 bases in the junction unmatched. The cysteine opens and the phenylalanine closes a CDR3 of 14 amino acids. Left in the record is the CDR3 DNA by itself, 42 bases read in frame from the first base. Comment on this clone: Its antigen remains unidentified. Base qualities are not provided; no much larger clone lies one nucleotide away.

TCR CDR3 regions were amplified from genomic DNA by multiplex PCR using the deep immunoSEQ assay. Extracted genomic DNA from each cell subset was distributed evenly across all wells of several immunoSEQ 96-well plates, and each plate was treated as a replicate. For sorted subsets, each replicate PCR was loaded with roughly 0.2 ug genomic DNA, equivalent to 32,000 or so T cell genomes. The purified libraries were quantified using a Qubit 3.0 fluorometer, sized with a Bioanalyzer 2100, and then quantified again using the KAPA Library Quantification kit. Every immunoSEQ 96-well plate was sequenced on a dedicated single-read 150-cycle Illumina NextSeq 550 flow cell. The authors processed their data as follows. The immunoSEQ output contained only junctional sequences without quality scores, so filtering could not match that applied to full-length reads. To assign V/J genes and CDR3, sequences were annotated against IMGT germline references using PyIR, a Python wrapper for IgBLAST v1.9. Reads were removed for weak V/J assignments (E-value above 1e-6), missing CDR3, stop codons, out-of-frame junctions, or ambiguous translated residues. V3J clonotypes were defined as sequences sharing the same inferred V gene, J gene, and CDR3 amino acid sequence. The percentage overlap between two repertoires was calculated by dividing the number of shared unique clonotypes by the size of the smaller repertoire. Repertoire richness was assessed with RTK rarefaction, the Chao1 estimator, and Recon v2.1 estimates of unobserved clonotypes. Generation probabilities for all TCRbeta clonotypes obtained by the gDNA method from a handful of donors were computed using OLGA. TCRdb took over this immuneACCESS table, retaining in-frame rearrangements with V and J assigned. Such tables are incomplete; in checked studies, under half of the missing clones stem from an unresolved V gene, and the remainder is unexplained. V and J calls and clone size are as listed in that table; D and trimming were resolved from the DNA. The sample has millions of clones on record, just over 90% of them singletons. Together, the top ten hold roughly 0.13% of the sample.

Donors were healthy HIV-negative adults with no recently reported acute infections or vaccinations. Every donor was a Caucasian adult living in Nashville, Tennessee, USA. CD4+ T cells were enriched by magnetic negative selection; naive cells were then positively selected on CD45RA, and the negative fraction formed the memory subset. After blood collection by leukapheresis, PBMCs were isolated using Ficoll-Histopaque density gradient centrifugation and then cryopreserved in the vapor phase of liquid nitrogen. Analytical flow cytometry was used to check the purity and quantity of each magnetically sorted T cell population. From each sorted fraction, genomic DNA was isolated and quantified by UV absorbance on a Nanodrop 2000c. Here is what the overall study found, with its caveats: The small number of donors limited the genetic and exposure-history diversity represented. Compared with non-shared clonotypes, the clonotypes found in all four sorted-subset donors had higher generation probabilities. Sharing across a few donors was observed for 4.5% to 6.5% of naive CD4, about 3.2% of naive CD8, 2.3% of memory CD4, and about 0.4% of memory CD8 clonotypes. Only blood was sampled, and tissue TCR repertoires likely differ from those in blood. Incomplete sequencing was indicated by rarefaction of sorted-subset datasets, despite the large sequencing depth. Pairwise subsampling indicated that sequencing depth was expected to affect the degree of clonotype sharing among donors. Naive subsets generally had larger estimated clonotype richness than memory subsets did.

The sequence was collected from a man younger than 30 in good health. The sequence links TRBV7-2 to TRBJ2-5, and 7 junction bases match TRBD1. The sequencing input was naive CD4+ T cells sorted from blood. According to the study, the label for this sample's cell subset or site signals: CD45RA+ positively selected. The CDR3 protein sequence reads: CASSLGTAQETQYF. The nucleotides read TGTGCCAGCAGCCTAGGGACAGCCCAAGAGACCCAGTACTTC.